A single sample is the source of the 25 T cell receptor beta chains below, sequenced in a study of blood T cell repertoires in COVID-19 (dated by TCRdb to the early 2020s). Receptor amplification or capture employed the immunoSEQ multiplex PCR assay. The table comes from immuneACCESS by way of TCRdb, which keeps in-frame sequences with V and J called. Part of the clones is missing from these tables; in studies checked, under half for an unresolved V gene and the rest for unknown reasons. This sample is represented by about 270,000 clones; 88% of them were singletons. The ten largest clones capture approximately 1% of the sample. The sequencing input was PBMCs or T cells enriched from blood (not recorded which). The receptors stem from a woman in her thirties who had recovered from COVID-19.

V and J are TRBV30 and TRBJ2-7, with D possibly TRBD1 on 5 matching bases. From germline, CDR1 is GTSNPN and CDR2 SVGIG (reference sequence). The length of the CDR3 is 14 residues. Trimming took 2 bases from V and 5 from J, leaving 16 bases between them. The CDR3 protein is CAWSRQGGIHEQYF. CDR3 DNA sequence: TGTGCCTGGAGTAGGCAGGGCGGTATACACGAGCAGTACTTC.

As to this clone: The same CDR3 is also encoded by other DNA sequences in this sample. This chain uses TRBV2 with TRBJ2-3; 13 nucleotides align to TRBD2. The CDR3 extends over 14 amino acids. J gave up 3 bases and V 8 bases, and 2 bases lay outside the gene matches. Germline CDR1 and CDR2: SNHLY and FYNNEI. The CDR3 nucleotides read TGTGCCAGCGGACTAGCGGGAGTTACAGATACGCAGTATTTT. It yields the protein CASGLAGVTDTQYF.

This chain links TRBV5-1 with TRBJ1-1, with TRBD1 matching over 7 bases. This CDR3 has 16 residues. Germline CDR1 SGHRS, CDR2 YFSETQ. V dropped 0 bases and J dropped 3; count of bases not matched to a gene: 8. The DNA of the CDR3 is TGCGCCAGCAGCTTGGTTGGCGACAGGGATGACACTGAAGCTTTCTTT. It encodes CASSLVGDRDDTEAFF.

The chain employs TRBV7-3 and TRBJ1-6, with 7 bases identical to TRBD1. The CDR3 is made up of 13 amino acids. Germline lookup yields CDR1 SGHTA and CDR2 FQGTGA. Germline trimming cut 4 bases from V and 9 bases from J; bases unmatched to any gene: 3. CDR3 residues: CASSSTGSSPLHF. CDR3 sequence (DNA): TGTGCCAGCAGCTCGACAGGGAGTTCACCCCTCCACTTT.

The V and J genes are TRBV28 and TRBJ2-5, with 15 bases aligning to TRBD2. J lost 4 bases, V lost 5 bases, and 5 bases had no gene match. CDR3 length equals 16 residues. CDR1 is MDHEN and CDR2 is SYDVKM in the germline V gene. CDR3 nucleotide sequence: TGTGCCAGCAGTCCCCCGGGACTAGCGGGAGGAGAGACCCAGTACTTC. Translation gives CASSPPGLAGGETQYF. Full variable domain (outside the CDR3, taken from reference TRBV28 and TRBJ2-5): DVKVTQSSRYLVKRTGEKVFLECVQDMDHENMFWYRQDPGLGLRLIYFSYDVKMKEKGDIPEGYSVSREKKERFSLILESASTNQTSMYLCASSPPGLAGGETQYFGPGTRLLVL.

In regard to this clone: The same CDR3 can be traced to other DNA sequences in this sample. This chain links TRBV4-1 with TRBJ2-7; unclear D gene. Germline V CDR1 and CDR2: MGHRA, YSYEKL. Trimming stripped 1 base from V and 4 bases from J, with 2 bases between. The CDR3 has 11 amino acids. The CDR3 nucleotides read TGCGCCAGCAGCCAAGCGTACGAGCAGTACTTC. Its protein product is CASSQAYEQYF.

J is TRBJ2-7 and V is TRBV9; TRBD2 matches 8 bases. The CDR3 consists of 16 residues. Germline CDR1 and CDR2: SGDLS and YYNGEE. Trimming removed 8 bases from V and 3 bases from J; junction bases left unmatched: 16. The CDR3 region has the DNA TGTGCCAGACTCTCGGGAGGGCCTTGTTTGATCTACGAGCAGTACTTC. Its translation: CARLSGGPCLIYEQYF.

This chain joins TRBV7-9 and TRBJ1-5; a possible D gene is TRBD1 (5 bases). The CDR3 consists of 13 residues. CDR1 SEHNR and CDR2 FQNEAQ come from the germline V gene (reference sequence). Trimming left V 6 bases short and J 7 bases short, with 13 bases between. This CDR3 reads CASSNGGDQPQHF. DNA of the CDR3: TGTGCCAGCAGTAACGGGGGGGACCAGCCCCAGCATTTT.

The V gene is TRBV4-3, the J gene TRBJ1-2, with 10 bases lining up with TRBD1. Germline V gives CDR1 LGHNA, CDR2 YSLEER. Trimming cost V 4 bases and J 5 bases; bases outside gene matches: 10. This CDR3 spans 16 amino acids. The CDR3 protein is CASSRYTGQGGYGYTF. The CDR3 DNA reads as TGCGCCAGCAGCCGGTATACCGGACAGGGGGGTTATGGCTACACCTTC.

The rearrangement joins TRBV28 to TRBJ1-5; 9 bases match TRBD1. The V and J ends lost 6 bases and 4 bases, in that order; junction bases with no gene match: 10. CDR1 and CDR2 (germline): MDHEN, SYDVKM. The CDR3 runs to 16 residues. The CDR3 nucleotides are TGTGCCAGCAGCCCGAACGTTGGGACAGGGAATCAGCCCCAGCATTTT. It is translated as CASSPNVGTGNQPQHF.

This clone was seen just once. The chain has TRBV10-3 and TRBJ2-2; 13 positions match TRBD2. V shed 10 bases and J 6 bases; nucleotides not matched to a gene: 14. This CDR3 contains 17 residues. Germline V gives CDR1 ENHRY, CDR2 SYGVKD. The CDR3 DNA reads as TGTGCCACGAGAGGACTAGCGGGAGACGTTGGACCCGGGGAGCTGTTTTTT. Protein sequence: CATRGLAGDVGPGELFF.

CDR3 sequence reads: CASSNRDRGTGELFF. CDR3 nucleotides: TGTGCCAGCAGCAACCGGGACAGGGGGACCGGGGAGCTGTTTTTT. This rearrangement joins TRBV7-9 to TRBJ2-2; 11 bases agree with TRBD1. V trimming: 5 bases; J trimming: 5 bases; junction bases outside the gene matches: 4. The CDR3 covers 15 residues. The germline gives CDR1 SEHNR, CDR2 FQNEAQ (reference sequence).

V is TRBV6-5 and J is TRBJ2-1; weak D call: TRBD1 (6 bases). Germline V lookup: CDR1 MNHEY, CDR2 SVGAGI. The CDR3 covers 14 residues. V gave up 5 bases and J gave up 0 bases, with 8 bases separating them. CDR3 residues: CASSQGPSYNEQFF. The CDR3 nucleotides read TGTGCCAGCAGTCAGGGGCCCTCCTACAATGAGCAGTTCTTC.

The V and J genes are TRBV5-1 and TRBJ1-4; 8 bases are a match to TRBD1. The CDR3 has 14 residues. From germline, CDR1 is SGHRS and CDR2 YFSETQ. With 0 bases clipped from V and 12 bases from J, the junction kept 7 bases outside the gene matches. As DNA, the CDR3 is TGCGCCAGCAGCTTGGGACAGGGGAGGTCGGAACTGTTTTTT. Its protein product is CASSLGQGRSELFF.

This clone appeared once. The J gene is TRBJ2-1, the V gene TRBV12-3 or TRBV12-4, with D possibly being TRBD2 (6 bases). The CDR3 spans 13 residues. Trimming removed 8 bases from V and 5 bases from J, with 13 bases in between. CDR3 amino acids: CASGPGLNNEQFF. CDR3 in DNA: TGTGCCAGCGGCCCGGGACTTAACAATGAGCAGTTCTTC.

This clone was counted a single time. The chain links TRBV25-1 to TRBJ1-6, with D unresolved. Germline CDR1 reads MGHDK; CDR2 reads SYGVNS. The length of the CDR3 is 14 residues. V was pared by 3 bases and J by 6 bases, with 9 bases between. CDR3 sequence (DNA): TGTGCCAGCAGTGAGGGCAGAATTAATTCACCCCTCCACTTT. Protein product: CASSEGRINSPLHF.

V gene TRBV11-2 combines with J gene TRBJ1-3, with TRBD1 matching 9 bases. V lost 6 bases to trimming and J lost 1 base; unmatched junction nucleotides: 10. Per the germline V gene, CDR1 is SGHAT and CDR2 is FQNNGV. The CDR3 contains 17 residues. The CDR3 DNA reads as TGTGCCAGCAGACCTCTACAGGGGGCTTCTTCTGGAAACACCATATATTTT. Translating gives CASRPLQGASSGNTIYF.

The chain joins TRBV5-6 to TRBJ2-1, with TRBD2 matching over 9 bases. The CDR3 runs 17 residues. Germline CDR1 is SGHDT and CDR2 is YYEEEE. After removal of 0 bases from V and 4 bases from J, the junction contained 8 bases not matched to a gene. This CDR3 is CASSLENSGRVYNEQFF. The CDR3 bases are TGTGCCAGCAGCTTGGAGAATAGCGGGAGAGTATACAATGAGCAGTTCTTC.

This sequence joins TRBV21-1 and TRBJ2-7; the D call TRBD1 from the table was never checked on the DNA. TRBV21-1 represents a pseudogene. The CDR3 contains 15 residues. CDR3 coding DNA: TGTGCCAGCAGCCCGGGACAGGGGTCCCCGTACGAGCAGTACTTC. Amino acids: CASSPGQGSPYEQYF.

This chain links TRBV5-1 with TRBJ2-1; 11 positions match TRBD1. CDR1 SGHRS and CDR2 YFSETQ come from the germline V gene. This CDR3 has 13 amino acids. V lost 7 bases, J lost 10 bases, and 7 bases stayed unmatched. The CDR3 bases are TGCGCCAGCGGCGGACAGGGGGCAGAGGAGCAGTTCTTC. Its protein is CASGGQGAEEQFF. Variable domain in full (rest from reference TRBV5-1 and TRBJ2-1): KAGVTQTPRYLIKTRGQQVTLSCSPISGHRSVSWYQQTPGQGLQFLFEYFSETQRNKGNFPGRFSGRQFSNSRSEMNVSTLELGDSALYLCASGGQGAEEQFFGPGTRLTVL.

The chain has TRBV7-9 and TRBJ1-3, with 8 positions matching TRBD1. Looked up from germline, CDR1 is SEHNR and CDR2 is FQNEAQ (reference sequence). The CDR3 spans 16 residues. V was pared by 0 bases and J by 5 bases, with 6 bases of the junction left unmatched. The CDR3 region has the DNA TGTGCCAGCAGCTTAGCTACAGGGGGGAAGAGAAACACCATATATTTT. Translated: CASSLATGGKRNTIYF.

The chain combines TRBV7-2 with TRBJ1-2, with D possibly matching TRBD1 (5 bases). Germline CDR1 is SGHTA and CDR2 is FQGNSA. Deletions cut 2 bases from V and 6 bases from J, with 13 bases between. The CDR3 spans 14 residues. This CDR3 reads CASSLINAGNGYTF. In nucleotides, the CDR3 is TGTGCCAGCAGCTTAATCAACGCAGGGAATGGCTACACCTTC.

This chain joins TRBV7-3 and TRBJ1-2; possible D gene TRBD1, 5 bases. Deletions cut 0 bases from V and 4 bases from J, with 15 bases between. The length of the CDR3 is 16 residues. The germline V gene has CDR1 SGHTA and CDR2 FQGTGA. The CDR3 protein is CASSLTGPPQLYGYTF. CDR3 bases: TGTGCCAGCAGCTTAACGGGGCCCCCACAACTCTATGGCTACACCTTC.

V gene TRBV12-3 or TRBV12-4 combines with J gene TRBJ1-2; 8 bases are a match to TRBD1. V shed 6 bases and J 7 bases; nucleotides not matched to a gene: 7. The CDR3 length is 13 residues. As DNA, the CDR3 is TGTGCCAGCAGCTCGACAGGGGAAGCTGGCTACACCTTC. The encoded protein is CASSSTGEAGYTF.

The chain recombines TRBV7-8 with TRBJ2-7, with 7 bases aligning to TRBD1. The ends lost 2 bases at V and 0 bases at J; junction bases unmatched: 4. The CDR3 has 15 amino acids. The germline V gene encodes CDR1 SGHVS and CDR2 FQNEAQ. The CDR3 DNA reads as TGTGCCAGCAGCTTAAGCCCAGGGGGCTCCTACGAGCAGTACTTC. Protein: CASSLSPGGSYEQYF.